This T cell receptor (beta chain) is from a study of OX40 agonist ivuxolimab in advanced cancers. Trimming took 4 bases from V and 0 from J, leaving 10 bases between them. Germline V lookup: CDR1 MNHNS, CDR2 SASEGT. The CDR3 covers 14 residues. Study-level findings and limits: CD4+ T cells averaged fewer expanded clones than CD8+ T cells. Certain nonresponders likewise exhibited a low normalized T-cell clonal expansion.

Profiled with immunoSEQ multiplex PCR; TCRdb holds only in-frame clones, not every one. The profile covers roughly 19,000 clones, with about 80% appearing a single time and 3% to 4% taken by the ten largest. This clone was seen more than once but under ten times. The antigen remains undetermined. The sequencing used CD4+ or CD8+ T cells sorted from blood, collected in a trial of the OX40 agonist ivuxolimab. The sequence was collected from an adult with an advanced solid tumor such as melanoma, head and neck, liver or kidney cancer. The gene calls are TRBV6-1 and TRBJ2-7; no firm D call. The CDR3 spells CASSGVPYSYEQYF. DNA of the CDR3: TGTGCCAGCAGTGGAGTCCCCTACTCCTACGAGCAGTACTTC.